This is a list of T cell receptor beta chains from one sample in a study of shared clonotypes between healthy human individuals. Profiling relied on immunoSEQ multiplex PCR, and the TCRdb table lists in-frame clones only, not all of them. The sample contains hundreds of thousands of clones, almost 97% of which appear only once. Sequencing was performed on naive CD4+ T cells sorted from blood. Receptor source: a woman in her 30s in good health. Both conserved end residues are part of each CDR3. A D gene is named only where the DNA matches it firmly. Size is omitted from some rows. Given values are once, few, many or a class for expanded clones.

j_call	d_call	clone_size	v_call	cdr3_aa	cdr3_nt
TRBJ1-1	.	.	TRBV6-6	CASSKGTRNVVAFF	TGTGCCAGCAGTAAAGGGACTAGGAATGTGGTAGCTTTCTTT
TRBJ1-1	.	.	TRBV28	CASRGGTEAFF	TGTGCCAGCAGGGGAGGGACTGAAGCTTTCTTT
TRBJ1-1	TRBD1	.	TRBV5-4	CASTSQTGGSAFF	TGTGCCAGCACGTCCCAAACAGGGGGCTCAGCTTTCTTT
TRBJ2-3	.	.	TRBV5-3	CARIRVATDTQYF	TGTGCCAGGATCAGGGTAGCCACAGATACGCAGTATTTT
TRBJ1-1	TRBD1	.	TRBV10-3	CAISDSRQGIKAFF	TGTGCCATCAGTGATTCCCGACAGGGTATTAAAGCTTTCTTT
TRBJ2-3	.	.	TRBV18	CASSRGTDTQYF	TGTGCCAGCTCACGGGGGACAGATACGCAGTATTTT
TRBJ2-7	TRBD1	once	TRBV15	CATSSGQGSFYEQYF	TGTGCCACCAGCAGCGGACAGGGGTCCTTTTACGAGCAGTACTTC
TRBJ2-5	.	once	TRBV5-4	CASSPRAPGTQYF	TGTGCCAGCAGCCCCCGGGCCCCCGGGACCCAGTACTTC
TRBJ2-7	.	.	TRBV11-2	CASSLRSIVSSEQYF	TGTGCCAGCAGCTTAAGGTCTATCGTCTCGAGCGAGCAGTACTTC
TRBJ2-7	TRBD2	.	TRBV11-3	CASRPGTSGRVGEQYF	TGTGCCAGCAGGCCCGGGACTAGCGGGAGGGTGGGGGAGCAGTACTTC
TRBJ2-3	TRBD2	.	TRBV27	CASRAGTSGTDTQYF	TGTGCCAGCAGGGCCGGGACTAGCGGCACAGATACGCAGTATTTT
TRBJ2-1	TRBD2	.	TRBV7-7	CASSLGLAGSNEQFF	TGTGCCAGCAGCTTAGGGTTAGCGGGAAGCAATGAGCAGTTCTTC
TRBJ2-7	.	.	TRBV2	CASTVASNSYEQYF	TGTGCCAGCACGGTCGCTAGCAATAGCTACGAGCAGTACTTC
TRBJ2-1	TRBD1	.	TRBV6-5	CASSFTGARRQFF	TGTGCCAGCAGTTTTACAGGGGCTAGGAGGCAGTTCTTC
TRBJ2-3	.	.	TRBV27	CASSPPSPGRDTQYF	TGTGCCAGCAGTCCTCCTTCCCCTGGACGAGATACGCAGTATTTT
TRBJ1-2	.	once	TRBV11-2	CASSSFRGRLLHGYTF	TGTGCCAGCAGCTCCTTTCGAGGGCGCTTACTGCATGGCTACACCTTC
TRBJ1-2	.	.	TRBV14	CASSQNRDTYGYTF	TGTGCCAGCAGCCAAAATCGGGACACCTATGGCTACACCTTC
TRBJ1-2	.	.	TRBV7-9	CASGEAYGYTF	TGTGCCAGCGGGGAAGCCTATGGCTACACCTTC
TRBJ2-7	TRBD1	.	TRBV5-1	CASSLSVAGGREQYF	TGCGCCAGCAGCTTGTCAGTGGCAGGGGGCCGGGAGCAGTACTTC
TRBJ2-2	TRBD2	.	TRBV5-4	CASSRLAGGGTGELFF	TGTGCCAGCAGCCGATTAGCGGGAGGGGGAACCGGGGAGCTGTTTTTT
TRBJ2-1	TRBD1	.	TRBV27	CASSPKGQILSYNEQFF	TGTGCCAGCAGTCCCAAGGGACAGATACTCTCCTACAATGAGCAGTTCTTC
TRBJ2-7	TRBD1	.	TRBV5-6	CASSRGQGYEQYF	TGTGCCAGCAGCAGGGGACAGGGCTACGAGCAGTACTTC
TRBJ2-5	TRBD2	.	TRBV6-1	CASSEARLAGGETQYF	TGTGCCAGCAGTGAAGCGCGGCTAGCGGGAGGGGAGACCCAGTACTTC
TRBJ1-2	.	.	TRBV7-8	CASSLRAGLGYGYTF	TGTGCCAGCAGCTTAAGGGCTGGCCTAGGGTATGGCTACACCTTC
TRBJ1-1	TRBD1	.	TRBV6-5	CASSPGQGINEAFF	TGTGCCAGCAGCCCCGGACAGGGGATAAATGAAGCTTTCTTT
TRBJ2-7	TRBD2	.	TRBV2	CASSLTGGRAGEQYF	TGTGCCAGCAGCTTAACTGGCGGGAGGGCTGGCGAGCAGTACTTC
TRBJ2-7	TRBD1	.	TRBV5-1	CASDPGQGYEQYF	TGCGCCAGCGATCCGGGACAGGGGTACGAGCAGTACTTC
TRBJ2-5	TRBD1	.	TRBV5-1	CASRAGTGLETQYF	TGCGCCAGCAGGGCCGGGACAGGGTTGGAGACCCAGTACTTC
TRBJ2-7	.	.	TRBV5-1	CASSLREGAQDEQYF	TGCGCCAGCAGCTTGAGGGAGGGGGCGCAGGACGAGCAGTACTTC
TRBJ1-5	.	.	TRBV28	CASRWSGGSNQPQHF	TGTGCCAGCAGGTGGTCGGGAGGGAGCAATCAGCCCCAGCATTTT
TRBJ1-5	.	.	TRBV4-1	CASSQDQGVSNQPQHF	TGCGCCAGCAGCCAAGATCAAGGGGTTAGCAATCAGCCCCAGCATTTT
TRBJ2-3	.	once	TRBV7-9	CASSSGPVRTDTQYF	TGTGCCAGCAGCTCCGGCCCCGTGAGAACAGATACGCAGTATTTT
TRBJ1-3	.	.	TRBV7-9	CASRPVFGSSGNTIYF	TGTGCCAGCCGCCCGGTATTCGGGAGCTCTGGAAACACCATATATTTT
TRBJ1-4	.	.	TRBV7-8	CASSYGRLKLNEKLFF	TGTGCCAGCAGCTACGGACGGTTGAAGCTGAATGAAAAACTGTTTTTT
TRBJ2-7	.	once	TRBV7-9	CASSANPDGYSYEQYF	TGTGCCAGCAGCGCTAACCCCGACGGTTACTCCTACGAGCAGTACTTC
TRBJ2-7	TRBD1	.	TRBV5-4	CASSLGGTGTYEQYF	TGTGCCAGCAGCTTGGGGGGGACAGGAACCTACGAGCAGTACTTC
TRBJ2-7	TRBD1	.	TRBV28	CASSPGTASSYEQYF	TGTGCCAGCAGTCCGGGGACAGCTAGCTCCTACGAGCAGTACTTC
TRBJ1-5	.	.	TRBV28	CASGLLNQPQHF	TGTGCCAGCGGGCTTCTCAATCAGCCCCAGCATTTT
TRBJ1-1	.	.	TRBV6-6	CASNGNTEAFF	TGTGCCAGCAACGGGAACACTGAAGCTTTCTTT
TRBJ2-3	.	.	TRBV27	CASSSRVVGDTQYF	TGTGCCAGCAGTTCCAGGGTGGTCGGAGATACGCAGTATTTT
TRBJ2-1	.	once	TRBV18	CASSRDLYNEQFF	TGTGCCAGCTCACGGGACTTGTACAATGAGCAGTTCTTC
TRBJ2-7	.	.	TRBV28	CASTQWGGNHEQYF	TGTGCCAGCACCCAATGGGGAGGAAACCACGAGCAGTACTTC
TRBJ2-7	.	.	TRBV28	CASSRSEQYF	TGTGCCAGCAGCCGATCAGAGCAGTACTTC
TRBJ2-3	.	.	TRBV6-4	CASSGAGAADTQYF	TGTGCCAGCAGTGGGGCAGGGGCCGCAGATACGCAGTATTTT
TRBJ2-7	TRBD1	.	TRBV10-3	CATTGQGYEQYF	TGTGCCACTACGGGACAGGGATACGAGCAGTACTTC
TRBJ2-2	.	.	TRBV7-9	CASSLIPNTGELFF	TGTGCCAGCAGCTTAATCCCGAACACCGGGGAGCTGTTTTTT